These 5 T cell receptor beta chains were all obtained from the same sample, sequenced in a study of T cell responses to AZD1222 COVID-19 vaccine. The method was immunoSEQ multiplex PCR; TCRdb's version includes in-frame clones alone and lacks a portion of them. The table records about 120,000 clones, 88% of them present only once. Sequencing was performed on peripheral blood, taken on day 0 of AZD1222 vaccination. The receptors shown here come from an adult in good health.

This rearrangement joins TRBV4-1 to TRBJ2-3, with D unresolved. CDR1 and CDR2 (germline): MGHRA, YSYEKL. With 3 bases removed from V and 4 bases from J, the gap between germline ends came to 11 bases. This CDR3 comprises 14 residues. In DNA form, the CDR3 reads TGCGCCAGCAGCCATAGTTTTGGGTCAGATACGCAGTATTTT. It yields the protein CASSHSFGSDTQYF.

The V gene is TRBV10-3, the J gene TRBJ1-1; tentative D call: TRBD1 (6 bases). Germline V gives CDR1 ENHRY, CDR2 SYGVKD. Trimming left V 1 base short and J 7 bases short, with 16 bases between. The CDR3 runs to 15 residues. The CDR3 here is CAISEFGIEGGEAFF. CDR3 nucleotide sequence: TGTGCCATCAGTGAGTTTGGAATTGAAGGGGGTGAAGCTTTCTTT.

The rearrangement uses TRBV2 and TRBJ2-1; TRBD1 is a possible D gene (6 bases). In germline, CDR1 is SNHLY, CDR2 FYNNEI. V lost 6 bases, J lost 8 bases, and 20 bases lay in between. CDR3 length: 15 residues. CDR3 nucleotides: TGTGCCAGCAGGGCCAGGGGCTGGGAAGGGGATGAGCAGTTCTTC. Translated, it gives CASRARGWEGDEQFF.

The chain carries TRBV6-6 and TRBJ1-4; 9 positions agree with TRBD1. Germline values: CDR1 MNHNY, CDR2 SVGAGI (reference sequence). The CDR3 consists of 15 residues. V was clipped by 7 bases and J by 0 bases; unmatched bases: 3. This CDR3 is CASNDRGATNEKLFF. For the CDR3, the DNA is TGTGCCAGCAACGACAGGGGGGCAACTAATGAAAAACTGTTTTTT.

This sequence joins TRBV6-5 and TRBJ1-6; 9 nucleotides agree with TRBD1. CDR3 size: 15 residues. The V segment lost 7 bases and the J segment 4 bases; nucleotides outside the gene matches: 5. Germline V gives CDR1 MNHEY, CDR2 SVGAGI. The CDR3 nucleotides read TGTGCCAGCAACACAGGGGGCTCATATAATTCACCCCTCCACTTT. Translated: CASNTGGSYNSPLHF.